This T cell receptor (beta chain) was documented in a study of shared clonotypes between healthy human individuals. Whole-study results and caveats: Sharing across a handful of donors was seen in around 5% of naive CD4 clonotypes. Read depth was anticipated to influence clonotype sharing among donors.

As for this clone: The target antigen is unknown.

The CD4+ fraction was divided into a CD45RA+ naive subset and a CD45RA-negative memory subset. Several immunoSEQ plates held equal portions of the genomic DNA taken from each subset. Sequenced by immunoSEQ multiplex PCR; TCRdb stores in-frame clones only, minus some. Found here are hundreds of thousands of clones, around 74% of them singletons; the top ten hold 1.5% to 2%. CDR1 is ENHRY and CDR2 is SYGVKD in the germline V gene. The CDR3 covers 16 residues. Trimming cost V 8 bases and J 5 bases; bases outside gene matches: 13. The clonotype was recovered from a woman aged 25 to 39 in good health. Material for sequencing was memory CD4+ T cells sorted from blood. Specified subset: CD45RA-negative fraction. The chain links TRBV10-3 to TRBJ2-3, with TRBD2 matching over 10 bases. The CDR3 DNA reads TGTGCCATCCGAGGCGGGAGCGGGAGGGTCGGAGATACGCAGTATTTT. This encodes CAIRGGSGRVGDTQYF.